Below, 24 T cell receptor beta chains from the same sample are listed, as sequenced in a study of tumor-infiltrating lymphocytes in primary liver carcinoma. A primer matching the constant region was used to make TCR beta cDNA from approximately 0.45 ug of total RNA. Investigators got TCR beta libraries out of three nested multiplex PCR rounds, done with slightly modified ARM-PCR. The opening two PCR rounds, nine to eleven cycles each, paired TRBV1-TRBV30 forward primers with a C-beta reverse primer. One entry per CDR3 protein results from TCRdb running MiXCR on the multiplex PCR reads. In the table there are about 50,000 distinct CDR3 sequences, about 78% of which are singletons. Without any cell sorting, roughly 18-30 mg of bulk tissue yielded co-extracted RNA and DNA. Sample: liver tumor tissue from sampling region 5. The subset was: tumor region T5, tumor centre. These receptors originate from a middle-aged man with primary liver carcinoma and hepatitis B virus infection.

In its sample, this clonotype ranks as medium-sized. This sequence joins TRBV4-3 and TRBJ2-5; D assignment may be TRBD1 or TRBD2 (6 bases each). V dropped 0 bases and J dropped 7 bases, with 9 bases sitting between them. The CDR3 consists of 13 residues. Germline V gene sequence: CDR1 LGHNA, CDR2 YSLEER. CDR3 nucleotides: TGCGCCAGCAGCCAAGAAGAGGGGGGGACCCAGTACTTC. Translated: CASSQEEGGTQYF.

On this clonotype: A much bigger clone sits one base away, suggesting this may be a read error. The chain employs TRBV30 and TRBJ2-2, with D hard to call. Deletions cut 3 bases from V and 6 bases from J, with 17 bases between. The CDR3 extends over 15 amino acids. In germline, CDR1 is GTSNPN, CDR2 SVGIG (reference sequence). Here the CDR3 reads CAWRLARYWPGELFF. CDR3 bases: TGTGCCTGGAGATTGGCGAGGTACTGGCCCGGGGAGCTGTTTTTT. Full variable domain (rest looked up from reference TRBV30 and TRBJ2-2): SQTIHQWPATLVQPVGSPLSLECTVEGTSNPNLYWYRQAAGRGLQLLFYSVGIGQISSEVPQNLSASRPQDRQFILSSKKLLLSDSGFYLCAWRLARYWPGELFFGEGSRLTVL.

With respect to this clonotype: This sequence may be a read error, since a much larger clone differs from it by one base. It is likely a read error, because the conserved phenylalanine at the end of the CDR3 is missing. The gene calls are TRBV18 and TRBJ2-7; D gene uncertain. Trimming took off 2 bases at V and 3 bases at J, with 8 bases between the two ends. The CDR3 extends over 13 amino acids. Germline lookup yields CDR1 KGHSH and CDR2 LQKENI. CDR3 region: CASSPAADYEQYI. In nucleotides, the CDR3 is TGTGCCAGCTCACCAGCTGCCGACTACGAGCAGTACATC.

The chain joins TRBV6-1 to TRBJ2-7, with D possibly TRBD1 on 6 matching bases. V was trimmed by 4 bases and J by 4 bases, leaving 14 bases between them. Germline assignment: CDR1 MNHNS and CDR2 SASEGT. The CDR3 extends over 14 amino acids. CDR3 region: CASSVGQSQYEQYF. The DNA for the CDR3 is TGTGCCAGCAGTGTGGGACAAAGCCAATACGAGCAGTACTTC.

The chain employs TRBV5-5 and TRBJ2-1; D is uncertain. CDR1 and CDR2 (germline): SGHKS, YYEKEE (reference sequence). This CDR3 contains 13 residues. The V end was cut by 2 bases, the J end by 6 bases, with 9 bases between. CDR3 coding DNA: TGTGCCAGCAGCTTCCGAATGGGCAATGAGCAGTTCTTC. This gives the protein CASSFRMGNEQFF.

This chain joins TRBV6-2 or TRBV6-3 and TRBJ2-7; D unresolved. CDR1 and CDR2 (germline): MNHEY, SVGEGT. This CDR3 is built from 13 residues. V dropped 5 bases and J dropped 5 bases, with 13 bases sitting between them. The CDR3 reads CASSPVGAHEQYF. In DNA form, the CDR3 reads TGTGCCAGCAGTCCGGTTGGCGCCCACGAGCAGTACTTC.

Turning to this clonotype: The CDR3 carries no conserved terminal phenylalanine or tryptophan, so it likely arises from a read error. This chain uses TRBV6-9 with TRBJ2-7, with D uncertain. Germline CDR1 reads MNHGY; CDR2 reads SVAAGI. V lost 4 bases to trimming and J lost 5 bases, with 9 bases between them. The CDR3 runs 12 residues. As DNA, the CDR3 is TGTGCCAGCAGTTCCGGTACCCACGAGCAGTACCTC. It translates to CASSSGTHEQYL.

The chain recombines TRBV7-9 with TRBJ2-7; 12 bases are shared with TRBD2. The length of the CDR3 is 16 residues. Germline lookup yields CDR1 SEHNR and CDR2 FQNEAQ (reference sequence). The CDR3 sequence: CTCSLTTTSGRNEQYF. Written as DNA, the CDR3 is TGTACCTGCAGCTTAACGACGACTAGCGGGAGAAACGAGCAGTACTTC.

Regarding this clonotype: Given the absence of the conserved phenylalanine or tryptophan at the CDR3 end, a read error is likely. The V call is TRBV28, the J call TRBJ2-7, with 7 bases lining up with TRBD2. Germline V CDR1 and CDR2: MDHEN, SYDVKM. This CDR3 has 15 amino acids. V lost 8 bases and J lost 7; bases outside the gene matches: 17. CDR3 DNA: TGTGCCAGCGGACTCCCCCCGGCGGGAGAAGGGGAGCAGTACCTC. Amino acid sequence: CASGLPPAGEGEQYL.

Remarks on this clonotype: The CDR3 ends on some other residue instead of the conserved phenylalanine or tryptophan, so this is likely a read error. The chain links TRBV11-2 to TRBJ2-1, with D perhaps TRBD1 (5 bases). The length of the CDR3 is 14 residues. V was shortened by 6 bases and J by 8 bases, with 17 bases between the two germline ends. Germline CDR1 reads SGHAT; CDR2 reads FQNNGV. The CDR3 is CASSLGVVSYEQFC. CDR3 DNA: TGTGCCAGCAGTCTAGGGGTAGTGAGTTATGAGCAGTTCTGC.

The J gene is TRBJ2-2, the V gene TRBV29-1; D may be TRBD1 (6 bases). Trimming shortened V by 5 bases and J by 7 bases, and 14 bases separated the two germline ends. The CDR3 has 13 amino acids. CDR1 and CDR2 from the germline V gene are SQVTM and ANQGSEA. In nucleotides, the CDR3 is TGCAGCGTTATTACTGGGGACATCGGGGAGCTGTTTTTT. Its protein is CSVITGDIGELFF.

This clonotype occurred once. The CDR3 end shows no conserved phenylalanine or tryptophan, and so a read error is likely. The J gene is TRBJ2-3, the V gene TRBV11-1, with a possible D match to TRBD2 (5 bases). This CDR3 contains 15 residues. Germline V gene lookup returns CDR1 SGHAT and CDR2 FQDESV (reference sequence). The CDR3 loop reads CVSSLPRVSTDTQYS. The CDR3, as DNA: TGTGTCAGCAGTTTGCCGAGGGTGAGCACAGATACGCAGTATTCT.

Notes on this clonotype: One end of the junction is discordant with germline, which a read error may explain. This chain connects TRBV6-4 to TRBJ2-6, with 7 bases that match TRBD2. CDR1 is MRHNA, CDR2 SNTAGT, per germline. The CDR3 sequence is 14 residues long. The CDR3: CASSPGPGGNVLTF. CDR3 bases: TGTGCCAGCAGCCCAGGCCCGGGGGGCAACGTCCTGACTTTC.

About this clonotype itself: The junction departs from the called germline gene at one end, perhaps through a read error. The V gene is TRBV11-2, the J gene TRBJ2-6; 8 bases match TRBD1. The CDR3 is 21 residues long. From germline, CDR1 is SGHAT and CDR2 FQNNGV. CDR3 in DNA: TGTGCCAGCAGCATTAGGGGAGACAGGGGCATTTCCCTCTCTGGGGCCAATGTCCTGACTTTC. Protein product: CASSIRGDRGISLSGANVLTF.

With regard to this clonotype: A read error may explain this, as a much larger clone is one base away. V gene TRBV27 combines with J gene TRBJ1-2, with no clear D. Per the germline V gene, CDR1 is MNHEY and CDR2 is SMNVEV (reference sequence). This CDR3 comprises 13 residues. V lost 9 bases, J lost 4 bases, and 15 bases lay in between. This chain's CDR3 is CARKYSSGYGYTF. As DNA, the CDR3 is TGTGCCAGGAAATACAGTTCGGGCTATGGCTACACCTTC.

This rearrangement joins TRBV11-1 to TRBJ2-2; perhaps TRBD1 as D (5 bases). Germline V gene lookup returns CDR1 SGHAT and CDR2 FQDESV (reference sequence). This CDR3 has 15 amino acids. The CDR3 reads CSSSYTGPFSRELFF. The CDR3 bases are TGTAGCAGCAGCTATACAGGACCTTTCTCCAGGGAGCTGTTTTTT.

Worth noting for this clonotype: One end of the junction is discordant with germline, which a read error may explain. V and J are TRBV5-1 and TRBJ2-7; 8 nucleotides align to TRBD2. There are 17 residues in the CDR3. The V gene's germline CDR1 is SGHRS and CDR2 YFSETQ. The CDR3 coding sequence is TGCGCCAACAGCCGGACTAACGGGAGGGTAGGGTCCTACGAGCAGTACTTC. Its protein is CANSRTNGRVGSYEQYF.

This sequence joins TRBV29-1 and TRBJ2-7; the D gene could be TRBD1 or TRBD2 (5 bases each). CDR3 size: 16 residues. Trimming cost V 7 bases and J 2 bases, with 24 bases left between them. Germline CDR1 and CDR2: SQVTM and ANQGSEA. The CDR3 DNA reads as TGCAGCGCCATGAGATCTGGGACCAGCATTCCCTACGAGCAGTACTTC. Protein sequence: CSAMRSGTSIPYEQYF.

The gene calls are TRBV5-1 and TRBJ2-7; TRBD2 matches at 9 bases. Germline lookup yields CDR1 SGHRS and CDR2 YFSETQ. The CDR3 is made up of 18 amino acids. The J segment lost 6 bases and the V segment lost 5 bases, leaving 21 bases of the junction unmatched. CDR3 amino acids: CASSVDRGSGRFLPEQYF. CDR3 nucleotide sequence: TGCGCCAGCAGTGTGGATCGTGGTAGCGGGAGATTCCTCCCCGAGCAGTACTTC.

V usage is TRBV29-1 and J usage is TRBJ2-5; tentative D call: TRBD1 (6 bases). Germline-derived CDR1 and CDR2 are SQVTM and ANQGSEA. V was cut by 7 bases and J by 5 bases, with 17 bases left in between. CDR3 size: 13 residues. CDR3 sequence reads: CSGLTQGMETQYF. The CDR3 nucleotides read TGCAGCGGACTCACCCAGGGGATGGAGACCCAGTACTTC.

CDR3 nucleotide sequence: TGCAGCGTTGTTGACAAGGGAGCTACGCAGTATTTT. This sequence encodes CSVVDKGATQYF. The genes are TRBV29-1 and TRBJ2-3; maybe TRBD2 (5 bases). Germline V gene data show CDR1 as SQVTM and CDR2 as ANQGSEA. The CDR3 has 12 residues. V dropped 4 bases and J dropped 8 bases, with 13 bases sitting between them.

Comments on this clonotype: At one end the junction does not follow the germline gene, possibly because of a read error. The rearrangement uses TRBV5-5 and TRBJ2-1; D call uncertain. The CDR3 covers 13 residues. The germline V gene encodes CDR1 SGHKS and CDR2 YYEKEE (reference sequence). The CDR3 region has the DNA TGTGCCAGCAGCTACCGATCGGGCAATGAACAGTTCTTC. Protein product: CASSYRSGNEQFF. Filled out from reference TRBV5-5 and TRBJ2-1, the complete variable domain reads DAGVTQSPTHLIKTRGQQVTLRCSPISGHKSVSWYQQVLGQGPQFIFQYYEKEERGRGNFPDRFSARQFPNYSSELNVNALLLGDSALYLCASSYRSGNEQFFGPGTRLTVL.

As for this clonotype: Germline and junction disagree at one end, which may indicate a read error. The V gene is TRBV25-1, the J gene TRBJ1-5, with D unclear. Germline CDR1 reads MGHDK; CDR2 reads SYGVNS. This CDR3 is built from 14 residues. CDR3 loop: CASSDHYSNQSQHF. CDR3 DNA sequence: TGTGCCAGCAGTGACCATTATAGTAATCAGTCCCAGCATTTT.

This clonotype appeared a single time. In this CDR3 the conserved last residue, phenylalanine or tryptophan, is missing, so a read error is likely. No DNA is shown, since the ends of the CDR3 on it are uncertain; the CDR3 is the one TCRdb lists. This chain connects TRBV11-1 to TRBJ1-1. The CDR3 adds up to 12 amino acids, both ends counted. The V gene's germline CDR1 is SGHAT and CDR2 FQDESV (reference sequence). The CDR3 region is CASSHQGPQALL.